This TCR beta chain was found in a study of T-cell memory formation after mild COVID-19. Study in general: TCR clusters were mostly confined to one donor each. Overall study findings and caveats: Shrinking CD4+ clones were chiefly CM and EM; CD8+ ones were chiefly EMRA.

Each CDR3 protein gets one entry after TCRdb re-called the 5' RACE reads with MiXCR. The sample contains about 180,000 distinct CDR3 sequences, 16% of which appear only once. This clonotype was seen a few times. Its antigen is not identified. V was cut by 4 bases and J by 3 bases, with 21 bases left in between. The CDR3 runs 18 residues. This clonotype originated in an adult woman who had mild COVID-19 (a few samples of this study predate the infection). Cell type and time point are not known. The chain has TRBV12-3 or TRBV12-4 and TRBJ2-2; tentatively, D is TRBD1 or TRBD2 (5 bases each). Sequencing was done on a sample of PBMCs or a T cell subset sorted from them (not recorded which). For the CDR3, the DNA is TGTGCCAGCAGTTCTCTGAGGGGTCTATCATTGGACACCGGGGAGCTGTTTTTT. Amino acid sequence: CASSSLRGLSLDTGELFF.